One sample yielded the 24 T cell receptor beta chains listed below, sequenced in a study of blood T cell repertoires in COVID-19. The data were produced by immunoSEQ multiplex PCR, yet TCRdb's version contains in-frame clones alone and is incomplete. The sample carries around 190,000 clones, more than 75% recorded once. The sequenced sample was PBMCs or T cells enriched from blood (not recorded which). These receptors were obtained from a woman between 45 and 65 years old with acute COVID-19.

V gene TRBV7-8 combines with J gene TRBJ2-7; unclear D gene. CDR1 and CDR2 from the germline V gene are SGHVS and FQNEAQ. This CDR3 is built from 14 residues. V shed 3 bases and J shed 2 bases, with 11 bases lying between them. CDR3 in amino acids: CASSFTTRTYEQYV. The CDR3 DNA is TGTGCCAGCAGCTTCACGACTCGGACCTACGAGCAGTACGTC.

In nucleotides, the CDR3 is TGTGCCAGCAGCCCTGATAGCGGGGGGGAGCAGTTCTTC. Translating gives CASSPDSGGEQFF. The rearrangement uses TRBV3-1 (or the pseudogene TRBV3-2) and TRBJ2-1; 10 bases map to TRBD2. Germline V gene sequence: CDR1 LGHDT, CDR2 YNNKEL (reference sequence). This CDR3 contains 13 residues. J was trimmed by 10 bases and V by 4 bases; bases with no gene match: 4.

V usage is TRBV18 and J usage is TRBJ2-3, with D maybe TRBD1 (5 bases). The CDR3 is made up of 15 amino acids. With 6 bases removed from V and 0 bases from J, the gap between germline ends came to 13 bases. CDR1 is KGHSH, CDR2 LQKENI, per germline. The DNA of the CDR3 is TGTGCCAGCTCGCGAACAGGACCGAGCACAGATACGCAGTATTTT. Translated, it gives CASSRTGPSTDTQYF.

This rearrangement joins TRBV10-3 to TRBJ1-1, with TRBD1 as a possible D gene (5 bases). CDR3 length equals 13 residues. V was pared by 4 bases and J by 4 bases, with 10 bases between. Germline values: CDR1 ENHRY, CDR2 SYGVKD. CDR3: CAISVGGLTEAFF. CDR3 nucleotide sequence: TGTGCCATCAGTGTGGGGGGACTCACTGAAGCTTTCTTT.

The chain uses TRBV18 and TRBJ1-1; TRBD1 matches 8 bases. This CDR3 is 16 amino acids long. Per germline, CDR1 KGHSH and CDR2 LQKENI. The ends lost 3 bases at V and 3 bases at J; junction bases unmatched: 9. CDR3 protein: CASSPYTLTGDTEAFF. The CDR3 DNA follows: TGTGCCAGCTCACCCTACACCCTGACAGGGGACACTGAAGCTTTCTTT.

The chain recombines TRBV5-1 with TRBJ1-6, with 7 bases lining up with TRBD1. Germline CDR1 and CDR2: SGHRS and YFSETQ. V lost 4 bases and J lost 9; bases outside the gene matches: 10. The CDR3 spans 15 residues. The CDR3 is CASSQGGQASSPLHF. The CDR3 DNA follows: TGCGCCAGCAGCCAAGGCGGACAGGCTAGTTCACCCCTCCACTTT.

This clone was counted a single time. The chain combines TRBV19 with TRBJ1-1; TRBD1 is a possible D gene (6 bases). Germline V lookup: CDR1 LNHDA, CDR2 SQIVND (reference sequence). V lost 6 bases, J lost 1 base, and 18 bases lay in between. The length of the CDR3 is 16 residues. CDR3 sequence (DNA): TGTGCCAGTAGATGGGGGCCAGCCGGACCGAACACTGAAGCTTTCTTT. It encodes CASRWGPAGPNTEAFF.

The chain is built from TRBV2 and TRBJ1-6; D gene uncertain. Germline CDR1 is SNHLY and CDR2 is FYNNEI. CDR3 length: 14 amino acids. Trimming stripped 7 bases from V and 0 bases from J, with 7 bases between. The CDR3 DNA follows: TGTGCCAGCAACCCGAGCTCCTATAATTCACCCCTCCACTTT. Amino acid sequence: CASNPSSYNSPLHF.

This clone has just a few counts. V and J are TRBV7-2 and TRBJ2-7; 10 bases are a match to TRBD2. Unmatched junction bases numbered 2, after V lost 0 bases and J lost 3 bases. The CDR3 consists of 15 residues. Per the germline V gene, CDR1 is SGHTA and CDR2 is FQGNSA. The CDR3 nucleotides read TGTGCCAGCAGCTTAGCTAGCGGGGGGTACTACGAGCAGTACGTC. It is translated as CASSLASGGYYEQYV.

About this clone: Additional DNA sequences in this sample encode the identical CDR3. This chain uses TRBV18 with TRBJ1-5; 9 bases agree with TRBD1. The ends lost 3 bases at V and 1 base at J; junction bases unmatched: 4. Germline V gives CDR1 KGHSH, CDR2 LQKENI. The CDR3 is made up of 16 amino acids. This CDR3 reads CASSPQDRGSNQPQHF. The DNA of the CDR3 is TGTGCCAGCTCACCCCAGGACAGGGGAAGCAATCAGCCCCAGCATTTT.

V is TRBV15 and J is TRBJ1-1; perhaps TRBD1 as D (5 bases). The length of the CDR3 is 16 residues. V lost 1 base and J lost 2, with 14 bases in between. In germline, CDR1 is LNHNV, CDR2 YYDKDF (reference sequence). The chain's CDR3 is CATSRVRGSDNTEAFF. The CDR3 coding sequence is TGTGCCACCAGCAGAGTTAGGGGCAGCGATAACACTGAAGCTTTCTTT.

The chain employs TRBV7-9 and TRBJ2-5; 10 positions match TRBD2. CDR1 is SEHNR, CDR2 FQNEAQ, per germline (reference sequence). The CDR3 is 14 residues long. Trimming cost V 6 bases and J 5 bases; bases outside gene matches: 6. This chain's CDR3 is CASSRSGGVETQYF. As DNA, the CDR3 is TGTGCCAGCAGTAGGAGCGGGGGGGTGGAGACCCAGTACTTC.

The chain uses TRBV18 and TRBJ1-2, with a possible D match to TRBD1 (5 bases). The germline gives CDR1 KGHSH, CDR2 LQKENI. V was cut by 1 base and J by 3 bases, with 15 bases left in between. The CDR3 loop spans 16 amino acids. The CDR3 nucleotides read TGTGCCAGCTCACCACGGAAACAGGACCTTTACTATGGCTACACCTTC. This encodes CASSPRKQDLYYGYTF.

The V gene is TRBV7-3, the J gene TRBJ1-2; 9 bases align to TRBD1. V trimming: 3 bases; J trimming: 7 bases; junction bases outside the gene matches: 3. CDR1 is SGHTA, CDR2 FQGTGA, per germline. This CDR3 region has 13 residues. The CDR3 here is CASSFDRGGGYTF. The CDR3 bases are TGTGCCAGCAGCTTTGACAGGGGGGGTGGCTACACCTTC.

The J gene is TRBJ1-1, the V gene TRBV30; D is unclear. This CDR3 is 13 amino acids long. Trimming removed 2 bases from V and 0 bases from J, with 7 bases in between. Germline CDR1 reads GTSNPN; CDR2 reads SVGIG (reference sequence). The CDR3 region has the DNA TGTGCCTGGAGTACAGCTATGAACACTGAAGCTTTCTTT. Its translation: CAWSTAMNTEAFF.

The J gene is TRBJ1-1, the V gene TRBV7-9; no clear D gene. Per the germline V gene, CDR1 is SEHNR and CDR2 is FQNEAQ (reference sequence). This CDR3 is built from 14 residues. V was cut by 8 bases and J by 0 bases, with 13 bases left in between. In nucleotides, the CDR3 is TGTGCCAGCCACCCAACCCACATGAACACTGAAGCTTTCTTT. Protein: CASHPTHMNTEAFF.

The chain carries TRBV7-8 and TRBJ2-7; maybe TRBD1 (6 bases). In germline, CDR1 is SGHVS, CDR2 FQNEAQ. The V and J ends lost 5 bases and 9 bases respectively, with 11 bases between them. CDR3 length: 11 residues. The CDR3 reads CASSQGSGQYV. The CDR3 DNA reads TGTGCCAGCAGCCAGGGGTCCGGGCAGTACGTC.

This clone was seen a handful of times. This chain joins TRBV19 and TRBJ1-2; TRBD1 is a possible D gene (6 bases). The CDR3 extends over 13 amino acids. V was shortened by 6 bases and J by 7 bases, with 15 bases between the two germline ends. Germline V gives CDR1 LNHDA, CDR2 SQIVND (reference sequence). The CDR3 region is CASSLIQGGGYTF. CDR3 sequence (DNA): TGTGCCAGTAGCCTGATACAGGGTGGTGGCTACACCTTC.

This rearrangement joins TRBV28 to TRBJ1-4, with 9 bases lining up with TRBD1. The germline V gene has CDR1 MDHEN and CDR2 SYDVKM. The CDR3 consists of 15 residues. V shed 4 bases and J 5 bases; nucleotides not matched to a gene: 5. The CDR3 DNA reads TGTGCCAGCAGTTCCACCGGGACAGGGAATGAAAAACTGTTTTTT. As protein: CASSSTGTGNEKLFF. Together with reference TRBV28 and TRBJ1-4, the CDR3 gives the full variable domain: DVKVTQSSRYLVKRTGEKVFLECVQDMDHENMFWYRQDPGLGLRLIYFSYDVKMKEKGDIPEGYSVSREKKERFSLILESASTNQTSMYLCASSSTGTGNEKLFFGSGTQLSVL.

Only a few counts were recorded for this clone. J is TRBJ2-7 and V is TRBV6-6, with 9 bases aligning to TRBD2. Germline V gene data show CDR1 as MNHNY and CDR2 as SVGAGI (reference sequence). This CDR3 has 15 residues. Unmatched junction bases numbered 8, after V lost 2 bases and J lost 6 bases. The CDR3 reads CASSYDAGGPGEQYV. CDR3 nucleotides: TGTGCCAGCAGTTACGATGCGGGGGGGCCAGGCGAGCAGTACGTC.

The V call is TRBV7-2, the J call TRBJ2-1; TRBD1 is a possible D gene (5 bases). The V and J ends lost 4 bases and 0 bases respectively, with 10 bases between them. The CDR3 totals 15 residues. Germline loops: CDR1 SGHTA, CDR2 FQGNSA. CDR3 sequence (DNA): TGTGCCAGCAGCTCTTATAGGGGCTCCTACAATGAGCAGTTCTTC. Its protein product is CASSSYRGSYNEQFF.

The rearrangement uses TRBV7-8 and TRBJ2-1, with 7 bases lining up with TRBD2. Germline V gene lookup returns CDR1 SGHVS and CDR2 FQNEAQ. The CDR3 is 14 residues long. With 1 base clipped from V and 10 bases from J, the junction kept 7 bases outside the gene matches. This chain's CDR3 is CASSLGIGDYEQFF. In nucleotides, the CDR3 is TGTGCCAGCAGCTTAGGTATCGGGGACTACGAGCAGTTCTTC.

The chain couples TRBV7-9 to TRBJ2-1; tentatively, D is TRBD2 (6 bases). The CDR3 loop spans 15 amino acids. CDR1 and CDR2 (germline): SEHNR, FQNEAQ (reference sequence). V was cut by 0 bases and J by 6 bases, with 12 bases left in between. CDR3 bases: TGTGCCAGCAGCTTAGCGCGGGGTAGGGGCAATGAGCAGTTCTTC. Encoded protein: CASSLARGRGNEQFF. Filled out from reference TRBV7-9 and TRBJ2-1, the complete variable domain reads DTGVSQNPRHKITKRGQNVTFRCDPISEHNRLYWYRQTLGQGPEFLTYFQNEAQLEKSRLLSDRFSAERPKGSFSTLEIQRTEQGDSAMYLCASSLARGRGNEQFFGPGTRLTVL.

This clone turned up a few times. The CDR3 spells CASSQDMGGLEAFF. The CDR3, as DNA: TGTGCCAGCAGCCAAGATATGGGAGGTCTTGAAGCTTTCTTT. V and J are TRBV14 and TRBJ1-1; D not certain. The ends were cut back, 0 bases at V and 7 bases at J, with 12 bases in the middle. Germline-derived CDR1 and CDR2 are SGHDN and FVKESK. This CDR3 has 14 amino acids.